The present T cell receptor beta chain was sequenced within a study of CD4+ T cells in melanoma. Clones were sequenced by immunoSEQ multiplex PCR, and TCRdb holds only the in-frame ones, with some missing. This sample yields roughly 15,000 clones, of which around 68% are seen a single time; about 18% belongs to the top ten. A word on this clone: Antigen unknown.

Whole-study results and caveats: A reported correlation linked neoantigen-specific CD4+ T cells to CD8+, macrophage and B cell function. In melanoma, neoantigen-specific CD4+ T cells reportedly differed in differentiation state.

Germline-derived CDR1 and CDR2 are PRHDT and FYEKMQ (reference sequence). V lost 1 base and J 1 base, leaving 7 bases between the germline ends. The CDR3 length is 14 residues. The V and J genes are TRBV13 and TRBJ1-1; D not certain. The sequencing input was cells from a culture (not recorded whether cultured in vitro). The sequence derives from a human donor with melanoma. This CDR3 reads CASSLERGNTEAFF. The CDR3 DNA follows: TGTGCCAGCAGCTTAGAACGGGGGAACACTGAAGCTTTCTTT.